A selection of T cell receptor beta chains follows, all from one sample in a study of T cell changes during pregnancy in multiple sclerosis. Generated by immunoSEQ multiplex PCR, the TCRdb table keeps only in-frame clones and is missing some. The table lists about 30,000 clones, more than 80% of them singletons. The sequencing here drew on CD8+ T cells from peripheral blood mononuclear cells, taken before pregnancy. These receptors originate from a female donor with multiple sclerosis, enrolled in a pregnancy study. CDR3s include the opening cysteine and the closing phenylalanine or tryptophan. A D gene is named only where the DNA matches it firmly. Where a row states a size, it is once, few, many or the class of an expanded clone; other rows omit it.

CDR3 length	clone size	D gene	J gene	V gene	CDR3 protein	CDR3 DNA
13	once	-	TRBJ1-1	TRBV27	CASSLRTGRPAFF	TGTGCCAGCAGTTTACGTACAGGGCGGCCAGCTTTCTTT
16	-	TRBD1	TRBJ2-1	TRBV7-8	CASSLPRQGNLNEQFF	TGTGCCAGCAGCTTACCCCGACAGGGCAATCTCAATGAGCAGTTCTTC
15	-	TRBD1	TRBJ1-2	TRBV27	CASSLRGQGNNGYTF	TGTGCCAGCAGTTTGCGCGGACAGGGTAATAATGGCTACACCTTC
16	-	TRBD2	TRBJ2-3	TRBV5-1	CASSAGTSLYTDTQYF	TGCGCCAGCAGCGCGGGGACTAGCTTGTACACAGATACGCAGTATTTT
14	-	-	TRBJ1-1	TRBV7-2	CASSLKGQNTEAFF	TGTGCCAGCAGCTTAAAGGGACAGAACACTGAAGCTTTCTTT
15	-	-	TRBJ1-3	TRBV5-1	CASSLGGGSGNTIYF	TGCGCCAGCAGCTTGGGGGGCGGCTCTGGAAACACCATATATTTT
15	-	TRBD2	TRBJ2-5	TRBV27	CASKELAGGQETQYF	TGTGCCAGCAAAGAGCTAGCGGGAGGGCAAGAGACCCAGTACTTC
15	-	TRBD1	TRBJ2-2	TRBV4-1	CASNGLGQGAGELFF	TGCGCCAGCAACGGTTTGGGACAGGGGGCCGGGGAGCTGTTTTTT
11	-	-	TRBJ2-7	TRBV4-1	CASSHSGEQYF	TGCGCCAGCAGCCACAGTGGCGAGCAGTACTTC
16	-	TRBD1	TRBJ1-2	TRBV7-3	CASSPGDRVGAYGYTF	TGTGCCAGCAGCCCAGGGGACAGAGTCGGAGCCTATGGCTACACCTTC
16	-	-	TRBJ2-6	TRBV9	CASSVVGGSGANVLTF	TGTGCCAGCAGCGTAGTAGGAGGCTCTGGGGCCAACGTCCTGACTTTC
17	once	TRBD2	TRBJ2-5	TRBV7-8	CASSVTTAGGGQETQYF	TGTGCCAGCAGCGTTACCACAGCGGGGGGTGGCCAAGAGACCCAGTACTTC
15	-	-	TRBJ2-3	TRBV27	CASSSWVDPGETQYF	TGTGCCAGCAGTTCGTGGGTGGACCCCGGGGAAACGCAGTATTTT
15	-	-	TRBJ1-5	TRBV19	CASGRGTSSNQPQHF	TGTGCCAGTGGCCGGGGGACGAGTAGCAATCAGCCCCAGCATTTT
16	-	-	TRBJ1-4	TRBV13	CASSLGYGERSEKLFF	TGTGCCAGCAGCTTAGGGTACGGGGAGAGGAGTGAAAAACTGTTTTTT
17	-	-	TRBJ2-7	TRBV4-1	CASSQVSAETNSYEQYF	TGCGCCAGCAGCCAAGTATCAGCGGAGACCAACTCCTACGAGCAGTACTTC
14	-	TRBD2	TRBJ2-7	TRBV7-2	CASSLAGGWYEQYF	TGTGCCAGCAGTTTGGCGGGGGGTTGGTACGAGCAGTACTTC
13	-	-	TRBJ1-1	TRBV5-8	CASSFPGNTEAFF	TGTGCCAGCAGCTTTCCGGGGAACACTGAAGCTTTCTTT
17	-	-	TRBJ1-3	TRBV5-1	CASRPMREASSGNTIYF	TGCGCCAGCAGACCTATGAGGGAGGCGAGCTCTGGAAACACCATATATTTT
15	once	TRBD1	TRBJ2-7	TRBV15	CATSRPQGASYEQYF	TGTGCCACCAGCAGACCCCAGGGGGCCTCCTACGAGCAGTACTTC
14	-	TRBD2	TRBJ2-7	TRBV28	CASSLAGTSYEQYF	TGTGCCAGCAGTCTAGCGGGCACTTCCTACGAGCAGTACTTC
15	-	-	TRBJ2-7	TRBV7-6	CASSLGKGVVYEQYF	TGTGCCAGCAGCTTAGGGAAGGGAGTGGTTTACGAGCAGTACTTC
18	few	TRBD1	TRBJ1-2	TRBV7-9	CASSSNRDRGYRNYGYTF	TGTGCCAGCAGCTCGAACCGGGACAGGGGGTACCGGAACTATGGCTACACCTTC
15	-	-	TRBJ1-4	TRBV14	CASSQRRGTNEKLFF	TGTGCCAGCAGCCAACGCAGGGGAACTAATGAAAAACTGTTTTTT
15	medium-sized	TRBD2	TRBJ2-1	TRBV7-8	CASSLGSGGYNEQFF	TGTGCCAGCAGCTTGGGTAGCGGGGGTTACAATGAGCAGTTCTTC
15	-	-	TRBJ1-3	TRBV7-9	CASSWEDHSGNTIYF	TGTGCCAGCAGCTGGGAGGACCACTCTGGAAACACCATATATTTT
14	-	TRBD1	TRBJ2-1	TRBV29-1	CSVVAGTGGNEQFF	TGCAGCGTTGTGGCGGGCACAGGGGGAAATGAGCAGTTCTTC
16	-	TRBD1	TRBJ1-4	TRBV4-1	CASSLGQGGGSEKLFF	TGCGCCAGCAGCCTTGGACAGGGCGGGGGAAGTGAAAAACTGTTTTTT
15	-	TRBD1	TRBJ2-2	TRBV29-1	CSVAKTGANTGELFF	TGCAGCGTTGCTAAGACAGGGGCGAACACCGGGGAGCTGTTTTTT
19	-	-	TRBJ2-3	TRBV15	CATSRDPTNTIIFTDTQYF	TGTGCCACCAGCAGAGATCCGACTAATACGATAATTTTCACAGATACGCAGTATTTT
14	-	TRBD1	TRBJ1-1	TRBV15	CATSRRQGAAEAFF	TGTGCCACCAGCAGAAGACAGGGGGCCGCTGAAGCTTTCTTT
13	-	-	TRBJ1-4	TRBV6-5	CASTGATNEKLFF	TGTGCCAGCACGGGGGCAACTAATGAAAAACTGTTTTTT
15	-	TRBD2	TRBJ2-7	TRBV9	CASSVHGRGVDEQYF	TGTGCCAGCAGCGTACACGGGAGGGGGGTCGACGAGCAGTACTTC
13	-	-	TRBJ1-1	TRBV28	CASSLRTGLEAFF	TGTGCCAGCAGTTTGCGTACAGGATTAGAAGCTTTCTTT
15	-	-	TRBJ2-7	TRBV5-4	CASSLRGSPSYEQYF	TGTGCCAGCAGCTTGAGGGGTTCACCCTCCTACGAGCAGTACTTC
17	-	-	TRBJ2-7	TRBV11-2	CASSLVGPGTFSYEQYF	TGTGCCAGCAGCTTAGTGGGGCCCGGGACATTCTCCTACGAGCAGTACTTC
13	-	TRBD1	TRBJ2-7	TRBV5-1	CASSTDRDYEQYF	TGCGCCAGCAGTACGGACAGGGACTACGAGCAGTACTTC
12	-	-	TRBJ1-5	TRBV15	CATSRRDQPQHF	TGTGCCACCAGCAGACGGGATCAGCCCCAGCATTTT
16	-	TRBD2	TRBJ2-3	TRBV28	CASSLTASGSTDTQYF	TGTGCCAGCAGTTTAACGGCTAGCGGGAGCACAGATACGCAGTATTTT
13	-	-	TRBJ2-7	TRBV7-9	CASSLSPVGEQYF	TGTGCCAGCAGCTTAAGTCCGGTTGGCGAGCAGTACTTC
13	-	-	TRBJ2-1	TRBV7-2	CASAEDLGHEQFF	TGTGCCAGCGCCGAGGATTTGGGGCATGAGCAGTTCTTC
15	-	-	TRBJ2-2	TRBV7-9	CASSSRQVSTGELFF	TGTGCCAGCAGCTCCCGACAGGTCTCAACCGGGGAGCTGTTTTTT
14	once	TRBD1	TRBJ2-7	TRBV15	CATSRGQGANEQYF	TGTGCCACCAGCAGAGGTCAGGGGGCGAACGAGCAGTACTTC
11	-	-	TRBJ2-2	TRBV7-3	CASSLTGELFF	TGTGCCAGCAGCCTCACCGGGGAGCTGTTTTTT
13	-	TRBD2	TRBJ2-7	TRBV7-9	CASSPGGSYEQYF	TGTGCCAGCAGCCCGGGAGGCTCCTACGAGCAGTACTTC
15	once	TRBD2	TRBJ2-7	TRBV5-8	CASSLALTSADEQYF	TGTGCCAGCAGCTTGGCCTTGACTAGCGCTGACGAGCAGTACTTC
19	-	-	TRBJ2-7	TRBV11-3	CAQQLRTVGVGLQRYEQYF	TGTGCCCAGCAGCTTAGGACTGTGGGGGTGGGACTCCAACGTTACGAGCAGTACTTC
14	-	-	TRBJ1-5	TRBV27	CASRAGSSNQPQHF	TGTGCCAGCAGAGCAGGATCTAGCAATCAGCCCCAGCATTTT
14	-	-	TRBJ2-7	TRBV7-9	CATRDAGVVNEQYF	TGTGCCACCAGAGACGCAGGGGTCGTGAACGAGCAGTACTTC
16	once	-	TRBJ2-2	TRBV5-5	CASSSFGTTNTGELFF	TGTGCCAGCAGCTCTTTCGGGACAACTAACACCGGGGAGCTGTTTTTT
16	-	-	TRBJ1-2	TRBV27	CASSASGGGGVYGYTF	TGTGCCAGCAGTGCCTCAGGCGGGGGAGGGGTCTATGGCTACACCTTC
14	-	TRBD2	TRBJ2-7	TRBV27	CASSLTSGSYEQYF	TGTGCCAGCAGTTTGACTAGCGGGAGCTACGAGCAGTACTTC